Sequencing of this T cell receptor beta chain was carried out in a study of T cell responses to AZD1222 COVID-19 vaccine. The CDR3 consists of 15 residues. V dropped 3 bases and J dropped 2; count of bases not matched to a gene: 5. Germline V lookup: CDR1 LNHDA, CDR2 SQIVND (reference sequence). Regarding the study as a whole: Possibly, clonal diversity was underestimated; donors were largely white British and included more females. Dominant at 160-218 and 743-854, vaccine-associated CD4 TCRs also spanned spike. Nearly half of spike-specific TCRs reportedly go after variant regions that carry no mutations.

Assay: immunoSEQ multiplex PCR; the TCRdb copy retains only in-frame clones and omits some. The sample lists under 100,000 clones; 75% to 90% were seen once. Remarks on this clone: Antigen: not known.

The clonotype comes from an adult who received the AZD1222 COVID-19 vaccine. The chain is built from TRBV19 and TRBJ2-7; TRBD2 matches 9 bases. The specimen was peripheral blood, collected 28 days after the second AZD1222 dose. The CDR3 sequence is CASSMRASGTYEQYV. The CDR3 nucleotides are TGTGCCAGTAGTATGAGGGCTAGCGGGACCTACGAGCAGTACGTC.